One and the same sample provided the 24 T cell receptor beta chains below, sequenced in a study of spatial heterogeneity in lung cancer. No antigen has been assigned to these receptors. TCRdb ran MiXCR on the 5' RACE reads and lists one entry per CDR3 protein. The repertoire holds 7,800 or so distinct CDR3 sequences, with about 7.7% as singletons. Time point specified: sample taken at primary tumor resection. Overall study findings and caveats: Within tumors, counts of expanded alpha and beta TCRs tracked tumor mutation counts.

The specimen was lung tumor tissue, collected at surgery. The source is a male donor with early-stage non-small cell lung cancer.

In its sample, this clonotype was seen many times. This beta chain represents an off-target read in a library built for alpha chains; its size is of limited meaning. This rearrangement joins TRBV20-1 to TRBJ2-5, with D maybe TRBD1 (5 bases). CDR1 and CDR2 (germline): DFQATT, SNEGSKA (reference sequence). The germline V and J ends were trimmed by 0 bases and 2 bases, with 10 bases remaining between them. The CDR3 consists of 14 residues. CDR3 DNA sequence: TGCAGTGCTAGAGATGGAAGGACACAAGAGACCCAGTACTTC. It translates to CSARDGRTQETQYF.

This clonotype was detected ten times or more. As an off-target read in a library built for alpha chains, this beta chain has a frequency of little significance. The genes are TRBV7-2 and TRBJ1-2; no reliable D call. Germline lookup yields CDR1 SGHTA and CDR2 FQGNSA. The CDR3 contains 16 residues. Trimming removed 1 base at V and 4 bases at J, with 16 bases between. CDR3 residues: CASSLGSFGPLYGYTF. The CDR3 nucleotides read TGTGCCAGCAGCTTAGGGTCGTTCGGCCCTCTCTATGGCTACACCTTC.

This clonotype is classed as medium-sized (0.01 to 0.1%). With the library built for alpha chains, this beta chain is off target and its frequency is not meaningful. This chain uses TRBV2 with TRBJ2-1; D is unresolved. This CDR3 is built from 14 residues. V dropped 1 base and J dropped 8 bases, with 12 bases sitting between them. Germline CDR1 SNHLY, CDR2 FYNNEI. CDR3: CASSEERTPDEQFF. CDR3 in DNA: TGTGCCAGCAGTGAAGAACGCACCCCCGATGAGCAGTTCTTC.

Remarks on this clonotype: In a library made to pick up alpha chains, this beta chain is a stray read with a size that means little. The rearrangement links TRBV29-1 to TRBJ1-3; no clear D gene. Trimming stripped 4 bases from V and 2 bases from J, with 6 bases between. The CDR3 runs 12 residues. CDR1 and CDR2 (germline): SQVTM, ANQGSEA. DNA of the CDR3: TGCAGCGTTGTGGTTACTGGAAACACCATATATTTT. Translation: CSVVVTGNTIYF.

This clonotype is labeled medium-sized (0.01 to 0.1%). As an off-target read in a library built for alpha chains, this beta chain has a frequency of little significance. The chain is built from TRBV6-1 and TRBJ1-2; 7 bases match TRBD1. CDR1 is MNHNS, CDR2 SASEGT, per germline. V lost 6 bases to trimming and J lost 8 bases; unmatched junction nucleotides: 9. The CDR3 runs to 13 residues. The CDR3 reads CASRRTGPSGYTF. The CDR3, as DNA: TGTGCCAGCAGACGGACAGGCCCCTCCGGCTACACCTTC.

By share of the sample, this clonotype is medium-sized. Little can be read into the size of this beta chain, an off-target read in a library designed for alpha chains. J is TRBJ2-1 and V is TRBV10-3; 11 nucleotides match TRBD2. Germline lookup yields CDR1 ENHRY and CDR2 SYGVKD. The CDR3 length is 14 residues. Trimming at V came to 6 bases and at J to 5 bases, leaving 3 bases not matched to a gene. The CDR3 sequence: CAIRTSGNDNEQFF. The CDR3 DNA reads TGTGCCATCAGGACTAGCGGGAACGACAATGAGCAGTTCTTC.

This clonotype is classed as medium-sized (0.01 to 0.1%). A library prepared for alpha chains yielded this beta chain as an off-target read; its size is of little meaning. The V call is TRBV15, the J call TRBJ2-7; 10 nucleotides match TRBD1. The V gene end was trimmed by 8 bases and the J gene end by 3 bases; junction bases not matched to a gene: 4. CDR3 size: 13 residues. Germline lookup yields CDR1 LNHNV and CDR2 YYDKDF (reference sequence). The CDR3 nucleotides are TGTGCCACCGGGACAGGGGTAAACTACGAGCAGTACTTC. This gives the protein CATGTGVNYEQYF. Complete variable domain (other parts from reference TRBV15 and TRBJ2-7): DAMVIQNPRYQVTQFGKPVTLSCSQTLNHNVMYWYQQKSSQAPKLLFHYYDKDFNNEADTPDNFQSRRPNTSFCFLDIRSPGLGDTAMYLCATGTGVNYEQYFGPGTRLTVT.

Many counts were recorded for this clonotype. This beta chain came through as a stray read in a library set up for alpha chains, and its size says little. The V gene is TRBV20-1, the J gene TRBJ2-7; 9 bases are shared with TRBD2. V lost 0 bases, J lost 1 base, and 4 bases stayed unmatched. From germline, CDR1 is DFQATT and CDR2 SNEGSKA (reference sequence). The CDR3 totals 15 residues. The CDR3 here is CSARDQAGGSYEQYF. The CDR3 bases are TGCAGTGCTAGAGATCAGGCGGGAGGGTCCTACGAGCAGTACTTC.

This clonotype is termed medium-sized. A library prepared for alpha chains yielded this beta chain as an off-target read; its size is of little meaning. This chain connects TRBV6-1 to TRBJ2-1, with D possibly matching TRBD2 (6 bases). V shed 2 bases and J shed 0 bases, with 17 bases lying between them. Germline-derived CDR1 and CDR2 are MNHNS and SASEGT. CDR3 length: 18 residues. The CDR3 loop reads CASSELVAGMSSYNEQFF. The CDR3 DNA is TGTGCCAGCAGTGAATTGGTCGCGGGAATGAGCTCCTACAATGAGCAGTTCTTC.

This clonotype was counted many times. For a library built for alpha chains, this beta chain is a stray read; little rests on its size. The chain uses TRBV5-1 and TRBJ2-4, with D uncertain. V was shortened by 4 bases and J by 10 bases, with 12 bases between the two germline ends. Germline lookup yields CDR1 SGHRS and CDR2 YFSETQ. This CDR3 is 12 amino acids long. The CDR3 DNA reads as TGCGCCAGCAGCCCCGACCGGGCAATTCAGTACTTC. Amino acids: CASSPDRAIQYF.

By its share, this clonotype is medium-sized (0.01 to 0.1%). A library prepared for alpha chains yielded this beta chain as an off-target read; its size is of little meaning. The chain employs TRBV29-1 and TRBJ2-5; possibly TRBD1 or TRBD2 for D (5 bases each). Germline V gene data show CDR1 as SQVTM and CDR2 as ANQGSEA. With 3 bases removed from V and 5 bases from J, the gap between germline ends came to 16 bases. The length of the CDR3 is 14 residues. This chain's CDR3 is CSVDRTGARETQYF. The DNA for the CDR3 is TGCAGCGTTGATAGAACCGGGGCCAGGGAGACCCAGTACTTC.

Worth noting for this clonotype: In a library made to pick up alpha chains, this beta chain is a stray read with a size that means little. The chain combines TRBV12-3 or TRBV12-4 with TRBJ1-1; 7 bases line up with TRBD1. Unmatched junction bases numbered 16, after V lost 6 bases and J lost 3 bases. This CDR3 region has 17 residues. CDR3 sequence: CASRSTGFQVVDTEAFF. In nucleotides, the CDR3 is TGTGCCAGCAGGTCGACAGGGTTTCAGGTAGTGGACACTGAAGCTTTCTTT.

Concerning this clonotype itself: A library prepared for alpha chains yielded this beta chain as an off-target read; its size is of little meaning. This chain links TRBV7-9 with TRBJ2-7; no firm D call. Trimming shortened V by 0 bases and J by 1 base, and 7 bases separated the two germline ends. In germline, CDR1 is SEHNR, CDR2 FQNEAQ (reference sequence). This CDR3 has 14 residues. CDR3 protein: CASSLAIQSYEQYF. DNA for the CDR3: TGTGCCAGCAGCTTAGCGATACAGTCCTACGAGCAGTACTTC.

To note about this clonotype: The library was designed around alpha chains, so this beta chain is a stray read whose abundance carries little weight. This chain links TRBV27 with TRBJ2-7; D is possibly TRBD1 or TRBD2 (5 bases each). This CDR3 is 14 amino acids long. Trimming removed 3 bases at V and 7 bases at J, with 16 bases between. CDR1 and CDR2 (germline): MNHEY, SMNVEV (reference sequence). CDR3: CASSLGTPGQEQYF. Written as DNA, the CDR3 is TGTGCCAGCAGTTTGGGGACCCCGGGTCAGGAGCAGTACTTC.

This clonotype is labeled as medium-sized. A library made for alpha chains picked up this beta chain off target, so its size means little. The J gene is TRBJ2-7, the V gene TRBV20-1, with 8 bases matching TRBD1. V dropped 0 bases and J dropped 12; count of bases not matched to a gene: 13. The CDR3 extends over 14 amino acids. CDR1 DFQATT and CDR2 SNEGSKA come from the germline V gene (reference sequence). The CDR3 DNA sequence: TGCAGTGCTAGAGATTCGACAGGGGATGGTATGCCGTACTTC. It is translated as CSARDSTGDGMPYF.

This clonotype was found many times. This beta chain came through as a stray read in a library set up for alpha chains, and its size says little. The chain has TRBV20-1 and TRBJ2-1; 10 nucleotides align to TRBD2. The V segment lost 1 base and the J segment 12 bases; nucleotides outside the gene matches: 9. Germline V gives CDR1 DFQATT, CDR2 SNEGSKA (reference sequence). The CDR3 sequence is 14 residues long. For the CDR3, the DNA is TGCAGTGCTAGAGGGACTAGCGGACGGGGGGCGCAGTTCTTC. Translating it yields CSARGTSGRGAQFF.

To note about this clonotype: This beta chain was picked up by a library intended for alpha chains and is off target, so its count carries little meaning. The rearrangement joins TRBV7-2 to TRBJ2-6, with unresolved D. The CDR3 is 15 amino acids. Trimming stripped 5 bases from V and 4 bases from J, with 12 bases between. Germline values: CDR1 SGHTA, CDR2 FQGNSA. The CDR3 DNA sequence: TGTGCCAGCAGCCCCCTTCGGTCGGGGGCCAACGTCCTGACTTTC. Its protein is CASSPLRSGANVLTF.

By share, this clonotype ranks as medium-sized. This beta chain slipped into a library made for alpha chains as a stray read, so its size is not meaningful. The chain uses TRBV3-1 and TRBJ1-1; TRBD1 might be the D (5 bases). The CDR3 is made up of 12 amino acids. The germline V and J ends were trimmed by 6 bases and 5 bases, with 10 bases remaining between them. Germline CDR1 and CDR2: LGHDT and YNNKEL (reference sequence). The DNA for the CDR3 is TGTGCCAGCAGAACCACAGGTACTGAAGCTTTCTTT. Translation: CASRTTGTEAFF.

This clonotype is judged medium-sized (0.01 to 0.1%). Within a library made for alpha chains, this beta chain is off target, and its count is uninformative. The chain employs TRBV25-1 and TRBJ1-3; no reliable D call. The CDR3 length is 12 residues. V dropped 4 bases and J dropped 5 bases, with 6 bases sitting between them. The germline CDR1 and CDR2 sequences are MGHDK and SYGVNS. CDR3 nucleotide sequence: TGTGCCAGCAGTGGTGTTCGAAACACCATATATTTT. Protein product: CASSGVRNTIYF.

This clonotype rates as medium-sized. This beta chain appears as a stray read in a library generated for alpha chains; its size is not informative. The V and J genes are TRBV5-4 and TRBJ2-1; perhaps TRBD2 as D (5 bases). The length of the CDR3 is 14 residues. V lost 0 bases and J 5 bases, leaving 9 bases between the germline ends. CDR1 and CDR2 (germline): SGHNT, YYREEE (reference sequence). In DNA, the CDR3 is TGTGCCAGCAGCTTGGAGACTATCCACAATGAGCAGTTCTTC. This codes for CASSLETIHNEQFF. Drawing the rest from reference TRBV5-4 and TRBJ2-1, the complete variable domain is ETGVTQSPTHLIKTRGQQVTLRCSSQSGHNTVSWYQQALGQGPQFIFQYYREEENGRGNFPPRFSGLQFPNYSSELNVNALELDDSALYLCASSLETIHNEQFFGPGTRLTVL.

This clonotype is medium-sized in the sample. This beta chain is an unintended read in a library built for alpha chains; its size means little. The V call is TRBV7-2, the J call TRBJ2-1; TRBD2 aligns across 8 bases. CDR3 length equals 15 residues. Losses at the gene ends were 1 base for V and 9 bases for J; bases not matched to a gene: 8. Germline V lookup: CDR1 SGHTA, CDR2 FQGNSA. The DNA of the CDR3 is TGTGCCAGCAGCTTAGTGGATAGCGGGACTGTTGAGCAGTTCTTC. Its translation is CASSLVDSGTVEQFF.

In the case of this clonotype: For a library built for alpha chains, this beta chain is a stray read; little rests on its size. This chain uses TRBV11-1 with TRBJ2-1, with D possibly being TRBD2 (5 bases). With 5 bases removed from V and 3 bases from J, the gap between germline ends came to 14 bases. There are 15 residues in the CDR3. CDR1 and CDR2 from the germline V gene are SGHAT and FQDESV (reference sequence). The CDR3 sequence is CASSQDSGGYNEQFF. The CDR3 DNA follows: TGTGCCAGCAGCCAGGACTCAGGAGGCTACAATGAGCAGTTCTTC.

As regards this clonotype: This may arise from a read error, as a much more abundant clone is one base away. A library made for alpha chains picked up this beta chain off target, so its size means little. The rearrangement joins TRBV13 to TRBJ2-2, with D perhaps TRBD2 (5 bases). This CDR3 has 17 amino acids. CDR1 and CDR2 from the germline V gene are PRHDT and FYEKMQ (reference sequence). The CDR3 coding sequence is TGTGCCAGCAGCCCATCCTATCGGGGAACGAACACCCGGGAGCTGTTTTTT. Protein product: CASSPSYRGTNTRELFF.

Sample share makes this clonotype medium-sized (0.01 to 0.1%). This beta chain appears as a stray read in a library generated for alpha chains; its size is not informative. The chain recombines TRBV5-1 with TRBJ1-1; 10 nucleotides align to TRBD1. Unmatched junction bases numbered 2, after V lost 0 bases and J lost 3 bases. The germline gives CDR1 SGHRS, CDR2 YFSETQ. The length of the CDR3 is 15 residues. CDR3 coding DNA: TGCGCCAGCAGCTTGGGGGACAGGGGTCACACTGAAGCTTTCTTT. This encodes CASSLGDRGHTEAFF.